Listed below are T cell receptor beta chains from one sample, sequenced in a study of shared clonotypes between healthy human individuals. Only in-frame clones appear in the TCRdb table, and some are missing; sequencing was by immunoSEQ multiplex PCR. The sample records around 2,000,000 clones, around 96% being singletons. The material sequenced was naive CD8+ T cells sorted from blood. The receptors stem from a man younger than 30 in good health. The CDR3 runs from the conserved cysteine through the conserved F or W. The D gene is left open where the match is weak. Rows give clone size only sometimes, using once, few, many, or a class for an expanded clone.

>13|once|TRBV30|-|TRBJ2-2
CAWSPPNTGELFF
TGTGCCTGGAGTCCCCCGAACACCGGGGAGCTGTTTTTT
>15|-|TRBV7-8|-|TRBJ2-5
CASSLDWSVQETQYF
TGTGCCAGCAGCTTAGATTGGTCAGTCCAAGAGACCCAGTACTTC
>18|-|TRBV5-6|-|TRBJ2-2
CASSSETGLAIFTGELFF
TGTGCCAGCAGCTCGGAAACCGGGCTAGCGATTTTCACCGGGGAGCTGTTTTTT
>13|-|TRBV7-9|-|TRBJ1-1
CASSLIMNTEAFF
TGTGCCAGCAGCTTAATAATGAATACTGAAGCTTTCTTT
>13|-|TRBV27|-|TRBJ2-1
CASSSGPANEQFF
TGTGCCAGCAGTTCCGGCCCGGCTAATGAGCAGTTCTTC
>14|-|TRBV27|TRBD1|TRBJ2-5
CASSRGQTGETQYF
TGTGCCAGCAGCAGGGGACAGACGGGAGAGACCCAGTACTTC
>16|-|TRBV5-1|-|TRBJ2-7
CASSLQGGTDPYEQYF
TGCGCCAGCAGCTTGCAGGGCGGGACTGATCCCTACGAGCAGTACTTC
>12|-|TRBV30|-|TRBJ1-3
CAWSETGNTIYF
TGTGCCTGGAGTGAAACGGGAAACACCATATATTTT
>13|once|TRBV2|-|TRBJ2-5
CASSGGSPETQYF
TGTGCCAGCAGTGGCGGTAGCCCGGAGACCCAGTACTTC
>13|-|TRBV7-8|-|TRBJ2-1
CASSSQYPNEQFF
TGTGCCAGCAGCTCCCAGTACCCGAATGAGCAGTTCTTC
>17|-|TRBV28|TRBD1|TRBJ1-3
CASSSKTGGYSGNTIYF
TGTGCCAGCAGTTCAAAGACAGGGGGCTACTCTGGAAACACCATATATTTT
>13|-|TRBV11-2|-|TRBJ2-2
CASSFENTGELFF
TGTGCCAGCAGCTTTGAGAACACCGGGGAGCTGTTTTTT
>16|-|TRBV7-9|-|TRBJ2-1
CASSFGTHELLHGQFF
TGTGCCAGCAGCTTCGGGACTCATGAGCTCCTACATGGGCAGTTCTTC